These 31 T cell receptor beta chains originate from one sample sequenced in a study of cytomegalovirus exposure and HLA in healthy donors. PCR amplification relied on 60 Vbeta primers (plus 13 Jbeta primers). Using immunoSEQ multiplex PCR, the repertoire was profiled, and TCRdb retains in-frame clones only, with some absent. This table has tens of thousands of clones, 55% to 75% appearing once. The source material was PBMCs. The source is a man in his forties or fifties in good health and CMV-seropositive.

The CDR3 here is CSVRWENGYTF. CDR3 DNA sequence: TGCAGCGTTCGATGGGAGAATGGCTACACCTTC. V gene TRBV29-1 combines with J gene TRBJ1-2, with no clear D. Germline V lookup: CDR1 SQVTM, CDR2 ANQGSEA. The CDR3 totals 11 residues. The V and J ends lost 5 bases and 6 bases respectively, with 10 bases between them.

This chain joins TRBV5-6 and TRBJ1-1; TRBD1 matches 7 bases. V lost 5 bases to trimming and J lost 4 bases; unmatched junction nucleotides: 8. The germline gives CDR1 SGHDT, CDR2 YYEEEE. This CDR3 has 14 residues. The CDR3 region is CASSPPDRVTEAFF. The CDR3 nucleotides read TGTGCCAGCAGTCCTCCAGACAGGGTCACTGAAGCTTTCTTT.

This chain's CDR3 is CASSYNPGLAGAKETQYF. For the CDR3, the DNA is TGTGCCAGCAGTTACAATCCCGGACTAGCGGGGGCCAAAGAGACCCAGTACTTC. This chain uses TRBV7-8 with TRBJ2-5; 13 nucleotides agree with TRBD2. V was clipped by 6 bases and J by 3 bases; unmatched bases: 13. Germline V gene sequence: CDR1 SGHVS, CDR2 FQNEAQ. The length of the CDR3 is 18 residues.

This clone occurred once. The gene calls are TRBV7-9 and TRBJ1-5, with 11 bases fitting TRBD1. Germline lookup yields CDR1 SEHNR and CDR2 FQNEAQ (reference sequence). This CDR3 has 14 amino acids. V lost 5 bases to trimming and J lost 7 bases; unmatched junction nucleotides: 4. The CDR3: CASSPGQGVQPQHF. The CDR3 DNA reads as TGTGCCAGCAGCCCGGGACAGGGGGTGCAGCCCCAGCATTTT.

For the CDR3, the DNA is TGCGCCAGCAGCTCCCCACAGGGGGAACATGGCTACACCTTC. Translated, it gives CASSSPQGEHGYTF. V usage is TRBV5-1 and J usage is TRBJ1-2; 8 bases are shared with TRBD1. The trim removed 3 bases at V and 6 bases at J, leaving 7 bases unmatched. The germline CDR1 and CDR2 sequences are SGHRS and YFSETQ. The CDR3 sequence is 14 residues long.

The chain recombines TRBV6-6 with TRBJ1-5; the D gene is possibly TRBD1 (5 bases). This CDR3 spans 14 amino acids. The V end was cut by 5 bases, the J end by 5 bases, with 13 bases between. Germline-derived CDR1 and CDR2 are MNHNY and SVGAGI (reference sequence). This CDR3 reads CASSLRAGDQPQHF. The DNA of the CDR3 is TGTGCCAGCAGTCTCCGGGCGGGGGATCAGCCCCAGCATTTT.

The CDR3 nucleotides read TGTGCCAGCAGGCCCGGACTAGCGGGGGCCGCTGAGCAGTTCTTC. It specifies CASRPGLAGAAEQFF. V and J are TRBV2 and TRBJ2-1; 13 bases agree with TRBD2. The V and J ends lost 6 bases and 9 bases, in that order; junction bases with no gene match: 8. In germline, CDR1 is SNHLY, CDR2 FYNNEI. The CDR3 runs to 15 residues.

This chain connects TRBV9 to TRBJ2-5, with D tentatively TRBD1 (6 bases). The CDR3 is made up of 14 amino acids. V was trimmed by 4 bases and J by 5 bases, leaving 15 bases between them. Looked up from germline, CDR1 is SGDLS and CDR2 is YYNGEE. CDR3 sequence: CASSRGLRGETQYF. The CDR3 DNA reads TGTGCCAGCAGCCGCGGGTTGAGGGGGGAGACCCAGTACTTC.

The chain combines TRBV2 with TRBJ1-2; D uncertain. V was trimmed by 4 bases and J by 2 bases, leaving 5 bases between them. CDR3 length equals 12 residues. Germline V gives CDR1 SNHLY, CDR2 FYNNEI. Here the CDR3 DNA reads TGTGCCAGCAGTGGAGGGAACTATGGCTACACCTTC. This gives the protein CASSGGNYGYTF.

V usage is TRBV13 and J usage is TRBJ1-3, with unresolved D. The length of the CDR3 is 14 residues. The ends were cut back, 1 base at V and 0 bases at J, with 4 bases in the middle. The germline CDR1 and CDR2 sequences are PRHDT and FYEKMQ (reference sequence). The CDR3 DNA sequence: TGTGCCAGCAGCTTAGAGCTCTCTGGAAACACCATATATTTT. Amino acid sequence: CASSLELSGNTIYF.

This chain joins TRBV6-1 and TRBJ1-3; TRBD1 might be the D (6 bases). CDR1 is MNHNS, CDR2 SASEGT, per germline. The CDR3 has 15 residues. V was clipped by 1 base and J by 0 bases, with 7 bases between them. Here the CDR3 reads CASSEVQGSGNTIYF. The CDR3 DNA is TGTGCCAGCAGTGAAGTACAGGGCTCTGGAAACACCATATATTTT.

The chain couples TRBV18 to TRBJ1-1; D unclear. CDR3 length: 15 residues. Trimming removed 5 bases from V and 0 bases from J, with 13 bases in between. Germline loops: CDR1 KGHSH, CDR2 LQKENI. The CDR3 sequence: CASSRSVFLNTEAFF. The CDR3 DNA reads TGTGCCAGCTCAAGATCGGTTTTCTTGAACACTGAAGCTTTCTTT.

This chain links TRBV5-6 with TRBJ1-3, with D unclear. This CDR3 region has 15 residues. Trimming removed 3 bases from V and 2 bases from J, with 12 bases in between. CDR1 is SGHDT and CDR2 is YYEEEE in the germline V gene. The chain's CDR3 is CASSSDPRAGNTIYF. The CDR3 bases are TGTGCCAGCAGCTCGGACCCGAGGGCTGGAAACACCATATATTTT. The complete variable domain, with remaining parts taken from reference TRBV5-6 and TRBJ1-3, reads DAGVTQSPTHLIKTRGQQVTLRCSPKSGHDTVSWYQQALGQGPQFIFQYYEEEERQRGNFPDRFSGHQFPNYSSELNVNALLLGDSALYLCASSSDPRAGNTIYFGEGSWLTVV.

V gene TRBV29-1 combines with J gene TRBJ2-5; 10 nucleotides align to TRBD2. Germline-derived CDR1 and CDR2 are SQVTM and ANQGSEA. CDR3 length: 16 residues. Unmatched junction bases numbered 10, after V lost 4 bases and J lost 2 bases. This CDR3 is CSVVFLSGGVQETQYF. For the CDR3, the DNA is TGCAGCGTTGTCTTTTTGAGCGGGGGGGTACAAGAGACCCAGTACTTC. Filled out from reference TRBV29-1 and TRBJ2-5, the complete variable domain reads SAVISQKPSRDICQRGTSLTIQCQVDSQVTMMFWYRQQPGQSLTLIATANQGSEATYESGFVIDKFPISRPNLTFSTLTVSNMSPEDSSIYLCSVVFLSGGVQETQYFGPGTRLLVL.

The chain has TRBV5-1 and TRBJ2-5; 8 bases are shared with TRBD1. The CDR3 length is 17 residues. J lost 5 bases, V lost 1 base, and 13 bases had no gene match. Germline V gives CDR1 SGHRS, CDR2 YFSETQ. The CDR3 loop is CASSLYGRGQVGETQYF. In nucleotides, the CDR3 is TGCGCCAGCAGCTTGTACGGCAGGGGGCAGGTAGGGGAGACCCAGTACTTC.

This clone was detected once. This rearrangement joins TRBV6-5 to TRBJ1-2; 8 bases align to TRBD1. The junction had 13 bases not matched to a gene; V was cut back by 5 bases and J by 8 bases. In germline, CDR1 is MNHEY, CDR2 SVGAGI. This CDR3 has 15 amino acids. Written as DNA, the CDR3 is TGTGCCAGCAGTCGAGACAGGGGCCCCTTAGGGGGCTACACCTTC. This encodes CASSRDRGPLGGYTF.

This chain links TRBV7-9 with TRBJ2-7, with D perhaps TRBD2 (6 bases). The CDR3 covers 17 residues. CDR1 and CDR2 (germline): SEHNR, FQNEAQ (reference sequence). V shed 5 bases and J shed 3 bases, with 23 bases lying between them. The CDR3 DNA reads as TGTGCCAGCAGCCCCGGAGGGGTAGGCGGTGACTACTACGAGCAGTACTTC. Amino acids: CASSPGGVGGDYYEQYF.

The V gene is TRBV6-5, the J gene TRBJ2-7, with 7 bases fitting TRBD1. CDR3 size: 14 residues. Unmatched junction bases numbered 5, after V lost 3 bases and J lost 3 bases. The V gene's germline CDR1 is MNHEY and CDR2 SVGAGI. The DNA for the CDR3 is TGTGCCAGCAGTTATGGTACAGGGGTCTACGAGCAGTACTTC. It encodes CASSYGTGVYEQYF.

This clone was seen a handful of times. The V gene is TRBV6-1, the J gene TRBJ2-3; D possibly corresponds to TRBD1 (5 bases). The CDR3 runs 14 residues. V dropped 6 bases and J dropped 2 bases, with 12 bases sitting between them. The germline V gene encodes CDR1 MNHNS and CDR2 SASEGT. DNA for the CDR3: TGTGCCAGCAGAAACAGGCCCCTCACAGATACGCAGTATTTT. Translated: CASRNRPLTDTQYF.

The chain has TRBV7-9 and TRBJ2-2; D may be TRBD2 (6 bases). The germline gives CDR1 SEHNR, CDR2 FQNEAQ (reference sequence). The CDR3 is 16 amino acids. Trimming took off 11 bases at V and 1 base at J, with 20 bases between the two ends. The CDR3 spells CAGGGPSPMNTGELFF. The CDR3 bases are TGTGCCGGGGGAGGACCTTCTCCCATGAACACCGGGGAGCTGTTTTTT.

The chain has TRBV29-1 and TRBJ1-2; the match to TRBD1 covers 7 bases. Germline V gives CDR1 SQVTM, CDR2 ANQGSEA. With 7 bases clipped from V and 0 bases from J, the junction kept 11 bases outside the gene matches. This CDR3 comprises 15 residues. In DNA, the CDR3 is TGCAGCGCCGAGGGACAGAGAGACCCTAACTATGGCTACACCTTC. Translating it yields CSAEGQRDPNYGYTF.

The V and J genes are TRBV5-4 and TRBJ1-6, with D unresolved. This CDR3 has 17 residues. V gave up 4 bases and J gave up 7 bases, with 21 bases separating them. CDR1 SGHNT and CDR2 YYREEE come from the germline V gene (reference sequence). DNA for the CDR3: TGTGCCAGCAGCCCCGGCGGAGCGGCAGGAGGGAATTCACCCCTCCACTTT. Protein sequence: CASSPGGAAGGNSPLHF.

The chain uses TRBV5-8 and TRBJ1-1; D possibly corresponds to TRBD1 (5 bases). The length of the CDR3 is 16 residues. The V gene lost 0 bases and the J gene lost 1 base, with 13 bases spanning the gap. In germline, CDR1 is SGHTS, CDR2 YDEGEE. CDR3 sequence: CASSLEPAGWNTEAFF. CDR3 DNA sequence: TGTGCCAGCAGCTTGGAGCCCGCAGGGTGGAACACTGAAGCTTTCTTT. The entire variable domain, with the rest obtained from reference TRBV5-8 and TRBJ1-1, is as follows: EAGVTQSPTHLIKTRGQQATLRCSPISGHTSVYWYQQALGLGLQFLLWYDEGEERNRGNFPPRFSGRQFPNYSSELNVNALELEDSALYLCASSLEPAGWNTEAFFGQGTRLTVV.

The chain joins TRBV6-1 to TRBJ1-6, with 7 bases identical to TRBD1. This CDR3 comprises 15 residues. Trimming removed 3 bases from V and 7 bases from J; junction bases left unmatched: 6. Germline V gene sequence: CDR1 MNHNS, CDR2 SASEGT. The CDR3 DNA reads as TGTGCCAGCAGTGAGGGTCAGGGGGGCAATTCACCCCTCCACTTT. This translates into CASSEGQGGNSPLHF.

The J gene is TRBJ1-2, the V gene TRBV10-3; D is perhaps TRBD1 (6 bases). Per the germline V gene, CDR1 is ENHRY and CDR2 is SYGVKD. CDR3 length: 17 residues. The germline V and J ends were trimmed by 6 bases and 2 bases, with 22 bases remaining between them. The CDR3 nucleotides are TGTGCCATCAGCTACGGAGGGGGGGAAAGAATCAACTATGGCTACACCTTC. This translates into CAISYGGGERINYGYTF.

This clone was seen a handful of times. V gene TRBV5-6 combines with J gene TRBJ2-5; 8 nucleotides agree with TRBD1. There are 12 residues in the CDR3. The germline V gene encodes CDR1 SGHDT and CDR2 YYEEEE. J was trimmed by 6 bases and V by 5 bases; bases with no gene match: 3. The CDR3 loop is CASRGQGKTQYF. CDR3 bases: TGTGCCAGCAGAGGACAGGGAAAGACCCAGTACTTC.

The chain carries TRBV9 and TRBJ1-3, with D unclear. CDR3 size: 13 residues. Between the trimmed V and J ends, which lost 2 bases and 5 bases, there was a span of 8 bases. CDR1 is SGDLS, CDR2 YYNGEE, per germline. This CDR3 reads CASSVAPRNTIYF. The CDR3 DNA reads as TGTGCCAGCAGCGTCGCTCCTAGAAACACCATATATTTT. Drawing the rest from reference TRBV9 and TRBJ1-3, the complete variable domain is DSGVTQTPKHLITATGQRVTLRCSPRSGDLSVYWYQQSLDQGLQFLIQYYNGEERAKGNILERFSAQQFPDLHSELNLSSLELGDSALYFCASSVAPRNTIYFGEGSWLTVV.

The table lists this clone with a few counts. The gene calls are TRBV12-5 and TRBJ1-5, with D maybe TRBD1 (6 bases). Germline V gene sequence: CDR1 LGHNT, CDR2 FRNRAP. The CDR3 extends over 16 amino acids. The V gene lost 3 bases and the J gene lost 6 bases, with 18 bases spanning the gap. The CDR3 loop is CASGFGDILLGQPQHF. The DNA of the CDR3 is TGTGCTAGTGGTTTCGGGGACATTCTTCTCGGTCAGCCCCAGCATTTT.

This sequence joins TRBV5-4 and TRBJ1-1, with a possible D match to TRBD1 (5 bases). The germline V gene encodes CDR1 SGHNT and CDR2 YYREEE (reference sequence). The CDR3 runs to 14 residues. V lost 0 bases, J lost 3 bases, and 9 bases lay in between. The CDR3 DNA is TGTGCCAGCAGCTTGGGGGGCAGCGACACTGAAGCTTTCTTT. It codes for CASSLGGSDTEAFF.

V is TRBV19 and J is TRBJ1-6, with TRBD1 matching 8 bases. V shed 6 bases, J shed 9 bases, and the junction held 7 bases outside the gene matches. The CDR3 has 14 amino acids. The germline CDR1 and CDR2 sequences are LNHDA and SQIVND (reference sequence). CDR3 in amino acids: CASRIQGDGSPLHF. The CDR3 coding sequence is TGTGCCAGTAGGATACAGGGGGATGGTTCACCCCTCCACTTT.

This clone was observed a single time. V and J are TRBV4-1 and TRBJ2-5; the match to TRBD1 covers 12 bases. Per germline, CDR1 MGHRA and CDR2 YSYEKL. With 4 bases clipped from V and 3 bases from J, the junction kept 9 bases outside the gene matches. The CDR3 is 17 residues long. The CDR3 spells CASSPGQGAFRKETQYF. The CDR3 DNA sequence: TGCGCCAGCAGCCCGGGACAGGGGGCGTTTAGGAAAGAGACCCAGTACTTC.